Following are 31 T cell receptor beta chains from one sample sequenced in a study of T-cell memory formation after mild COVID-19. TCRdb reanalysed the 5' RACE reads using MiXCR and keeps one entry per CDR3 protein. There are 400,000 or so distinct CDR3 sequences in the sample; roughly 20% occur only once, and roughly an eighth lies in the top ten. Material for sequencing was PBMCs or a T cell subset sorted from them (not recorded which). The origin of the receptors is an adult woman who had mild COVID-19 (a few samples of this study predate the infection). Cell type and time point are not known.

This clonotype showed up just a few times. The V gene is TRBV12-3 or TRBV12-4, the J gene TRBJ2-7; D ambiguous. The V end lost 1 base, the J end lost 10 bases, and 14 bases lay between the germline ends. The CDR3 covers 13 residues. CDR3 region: CASSLGVLRRQYF. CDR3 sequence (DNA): TGTGCCAGCAGTTTAGGGGTTCTACGTCGTCAGTACTTC.

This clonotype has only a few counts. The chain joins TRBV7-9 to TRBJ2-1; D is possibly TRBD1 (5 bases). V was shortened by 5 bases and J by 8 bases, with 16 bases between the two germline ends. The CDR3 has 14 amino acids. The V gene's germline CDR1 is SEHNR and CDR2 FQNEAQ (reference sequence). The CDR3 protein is CASSPGLLGHEQFF. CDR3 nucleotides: TGTGCCAGCAGCCCAGGGCTCCTAGGCCATGAGCAGTTCTTC.

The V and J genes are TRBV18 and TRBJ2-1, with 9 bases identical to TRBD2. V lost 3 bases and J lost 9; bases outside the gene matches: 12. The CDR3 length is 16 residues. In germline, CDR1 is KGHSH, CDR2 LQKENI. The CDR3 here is CASSPRAVAGEGEQFF. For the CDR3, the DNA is TGTGCCAGCTCACCGAGGGCAGTAGCGGGGGAAGGTGAGCAGTTCTTC.

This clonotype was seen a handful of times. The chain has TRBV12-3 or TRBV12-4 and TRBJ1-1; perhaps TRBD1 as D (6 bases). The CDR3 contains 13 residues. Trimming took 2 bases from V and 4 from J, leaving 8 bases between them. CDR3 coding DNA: TGTGCCAGCAGTTTACGGACAGTCACTGAAGCTTTCTTT. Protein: CASSLRTVTEAFF.

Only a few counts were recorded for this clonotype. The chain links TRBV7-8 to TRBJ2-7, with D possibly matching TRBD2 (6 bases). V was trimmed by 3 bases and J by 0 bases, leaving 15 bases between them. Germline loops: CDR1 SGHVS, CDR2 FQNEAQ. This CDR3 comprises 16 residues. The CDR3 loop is CASSFDGREPSYEQYF. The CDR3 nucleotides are TGTGCCAGCAGCTTTGACGGGCGGGAACCCTCCTACGAGCAGTACTTC.

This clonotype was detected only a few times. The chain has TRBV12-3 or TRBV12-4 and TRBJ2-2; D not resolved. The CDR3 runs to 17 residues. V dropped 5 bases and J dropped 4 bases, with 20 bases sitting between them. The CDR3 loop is CASSPSRVATVTGELFF. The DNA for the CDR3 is TGTGCCAGCAGTCCCTCACGGGTTGCGACGGTCACCGGGGAGCTGTTTTTT.

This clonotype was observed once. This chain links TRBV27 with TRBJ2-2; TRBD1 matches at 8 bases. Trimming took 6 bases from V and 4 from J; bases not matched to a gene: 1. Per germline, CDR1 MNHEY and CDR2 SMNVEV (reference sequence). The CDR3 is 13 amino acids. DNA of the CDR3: TGTGCCAGCAGCCAGGGGGCCACCGGGGAGCTGTTTTTT. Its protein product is CASSQGATGELFF.

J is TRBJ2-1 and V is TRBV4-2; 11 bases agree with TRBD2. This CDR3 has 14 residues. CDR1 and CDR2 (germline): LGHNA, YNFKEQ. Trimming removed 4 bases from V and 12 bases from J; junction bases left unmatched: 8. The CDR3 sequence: CASSRSGTSGWQFF. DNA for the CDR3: TGTGCCAGCAGCCGGAGTGGGACTAGCGGTTGGCAGTTCTTC.

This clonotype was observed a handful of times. CDR3 nucleotides: TGCAGCGTCCCAGAGCCCAAGGGAGCGCAGTATTTT. Protein sequence: CSVPEPKGAQYF. The rearrangement joins TRBV29-1 to TRBJ2-3; D possibly corresponds to TRBD2 (5 bases). CDR3 length: 12 amino acids. The V gene lost 6 bases and the J gene lost 10 bases, with 17 bases spanning the gap. Germline CDR1 and CDR2: SQVTM and ANQGSEA.

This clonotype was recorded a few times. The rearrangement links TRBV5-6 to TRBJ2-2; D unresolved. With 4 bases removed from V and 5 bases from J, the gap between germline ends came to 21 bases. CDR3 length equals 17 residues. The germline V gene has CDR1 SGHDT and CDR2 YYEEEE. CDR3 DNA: TGTGCCAGCAGCCCGATTATGCCCGGGTTGAGGACCGGGGAGCTGTTTTTT. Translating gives CASSPIMPGLRTGELFF.

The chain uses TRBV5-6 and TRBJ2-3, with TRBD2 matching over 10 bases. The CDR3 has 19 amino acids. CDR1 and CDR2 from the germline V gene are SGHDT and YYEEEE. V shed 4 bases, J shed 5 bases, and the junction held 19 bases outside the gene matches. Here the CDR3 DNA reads TGTGCCAGCAGCAACCTGGGACTAGCGCAAAACCCCAGAGGAGATACGCAGTATTTT. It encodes CASSNLGLAQNPRGDTQYF.

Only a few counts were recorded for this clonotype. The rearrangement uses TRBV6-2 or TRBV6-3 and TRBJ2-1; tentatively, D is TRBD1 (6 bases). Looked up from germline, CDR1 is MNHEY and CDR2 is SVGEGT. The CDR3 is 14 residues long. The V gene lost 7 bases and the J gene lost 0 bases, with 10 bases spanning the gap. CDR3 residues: CASTEGDSYNEQFF. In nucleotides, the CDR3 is TGTGCCAGCACCGAGGGGGACTCCTACAATGAGCAGTTCTTC.

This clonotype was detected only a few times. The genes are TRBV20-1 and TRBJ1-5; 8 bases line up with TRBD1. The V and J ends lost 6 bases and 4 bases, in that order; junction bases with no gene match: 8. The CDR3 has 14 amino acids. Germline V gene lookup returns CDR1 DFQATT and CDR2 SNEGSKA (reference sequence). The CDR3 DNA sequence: TGCAGTGCAAACCGGGACAGGCTAAATCAGCCCCAGCATTTT. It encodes CSANRDRLNQPQHF.

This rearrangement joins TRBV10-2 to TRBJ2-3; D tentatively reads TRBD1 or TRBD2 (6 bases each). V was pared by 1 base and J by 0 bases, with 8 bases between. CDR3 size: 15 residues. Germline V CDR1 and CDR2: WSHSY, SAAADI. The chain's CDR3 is CASSEWGASTDTQYF. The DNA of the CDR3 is TGCGCCAGCAGTGAGTGGGGGGCTAGCACAGATACGCAGTATTTT.

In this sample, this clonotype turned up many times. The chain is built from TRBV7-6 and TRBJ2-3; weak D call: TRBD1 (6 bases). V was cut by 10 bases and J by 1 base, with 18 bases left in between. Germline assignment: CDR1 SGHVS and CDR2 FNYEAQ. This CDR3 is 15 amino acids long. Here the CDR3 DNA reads TGTGCCACCACACCGACCAGGGGCCGCACAGATACGCAGTATTTT. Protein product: CATTPTRGRTDTQYF.

CDR3: CASSLPYLTGTGELFF. The CDR3 nucleotides read TGTGCCAGCAGCTTACCCTACCTGACAGGGACCGGGGAGCTGTTTTTT. The chain recombines TRBV7-2 with TRBJ2-2, with 7 bases that match TRBD1. V gave up 2 bases and J gave up 5 bases; unmatched junction bases: 8. This CDR3 spans 16 amino acids. CDR1 and CDR2 (germline): SGHTA, FQGNSA.

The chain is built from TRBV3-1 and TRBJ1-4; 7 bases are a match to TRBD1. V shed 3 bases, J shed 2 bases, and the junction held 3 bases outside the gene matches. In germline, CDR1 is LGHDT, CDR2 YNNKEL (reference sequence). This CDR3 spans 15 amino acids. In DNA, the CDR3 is TGTGCCAGCAGCCAGACGACAGGGACTAATGAAAAACTGTTTTTT. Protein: CASSQTTGTNEKLFF.

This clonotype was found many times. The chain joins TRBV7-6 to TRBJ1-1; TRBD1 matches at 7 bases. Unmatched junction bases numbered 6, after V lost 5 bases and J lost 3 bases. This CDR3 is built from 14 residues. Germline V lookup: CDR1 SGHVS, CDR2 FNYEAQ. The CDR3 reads CASSPRTGYTEAFF. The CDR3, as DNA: TGTGCCAGCAGCCCCCGGACAGGCTACACTGAAGCTTTCTTT. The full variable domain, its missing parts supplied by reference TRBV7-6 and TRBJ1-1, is GAGVSQSPRYKVTKRGQDVALRCDPISGHVSLYWYRQALGQGPEFLTYFNYEAQQDKSGLPNDRFSAERPEGSISTLTIQRTEQRDSAMYRCASSPRTGYTEAFFGQGTRLTVV.

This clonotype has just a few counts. In DNA form, the CDR3 reads TGTGCCAGCAGCTTACGGGGACTAGCGGGAAACACAGATACGCAGTATTTT. It codes for CASSLRGLAGNTDTQYF. The V gene is TRBV7-2, the J gene TRBJ2-3; 13 bases match TRBD2. V lost 2 bases, J lost 2 bases, and 4 bases stayed unmatched. Germline loops: CDR1 SGHTA, CDR2 FQGNSA. The CDR3 is 17 amino acids.

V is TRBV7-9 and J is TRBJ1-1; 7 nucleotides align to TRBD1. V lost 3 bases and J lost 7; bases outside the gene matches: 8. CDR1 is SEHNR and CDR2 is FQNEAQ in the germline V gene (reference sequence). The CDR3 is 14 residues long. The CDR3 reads CASSLDIRGSEAFF. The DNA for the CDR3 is TGTGCCAGCAGCTTGGATATCAGGGGGAGTGAAGCTTTCTTT.

CDR3 loop: CASSWDRADYGYTF. CDR3 in DNA: TGCGCCAGCAGCTGGGACAGGGCCGACTATGGCTACACCTTC. The chain couples TRBV5-1 to TRBJ1-2; 9 bases match TRBD1. The CDR3 is made up of 14 amino acids. Looked up from germline, CDR1 is SGHRS and CDR2 is YFSETQ. V gave up 3 bases and J gave up 3 bases; unmatched junction bases: 3.

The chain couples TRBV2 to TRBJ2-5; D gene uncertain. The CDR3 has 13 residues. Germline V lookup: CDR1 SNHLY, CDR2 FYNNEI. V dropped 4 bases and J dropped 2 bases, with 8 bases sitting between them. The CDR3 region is CASSVLRQETQYF. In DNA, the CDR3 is TGTGCCAGCAGTGTACTCCGTCAAGAGACCCAGTACTTC. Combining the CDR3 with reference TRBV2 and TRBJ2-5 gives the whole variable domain EPEVTQTPSHQVTQMGQEVILRCVPISNHLYFYWYRQILGQKVEFLVSFYNNEISEKSEIFDDQFSVERPDGSNFTLKIRSTKLEDSAMYFCASSVLRQETQYFGPGTRLLVL.

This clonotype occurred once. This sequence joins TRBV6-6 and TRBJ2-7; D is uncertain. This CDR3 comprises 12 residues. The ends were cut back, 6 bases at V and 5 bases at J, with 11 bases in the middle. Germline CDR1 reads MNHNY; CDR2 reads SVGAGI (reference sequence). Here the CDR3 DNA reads TGTGCCAGCAGCTTAAGTCTGGACGAGCAGTACTTC. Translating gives CASSLSLDEQYF.

The CDR3 region is CASSLYGTGTNQPQHF. The CDR3 bases are TGCGCCAGCAGCCTTTACGGGACAGGCACAAATCAGCCCCAGCATTTT. J is TRBJ1-5 and V is TRBV5-1; the match to TRBD1 covers 8 bases. Germline-derived CDR1 and CDR2 are SGHRS and YFSETQ. This CDR3 spans 16 amino acids. V shed 4 bases and J 4 bases; nucleotides not matched to a gene: 10.

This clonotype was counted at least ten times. CDR3 DNA sequence: TGTGCCAGCAGTTTGTCGAGTCGGTGGAATGAGCAGTTCTTC. Translation gives CASSLSSRWNEQFF. The chain carries TRBV12-3 or TRBV12-4 and TRBJ2-1; D is unclear. This CDR3 has 14 residues. V shed 3 bases and J shed 7 bases, with 13 bases lying between them.

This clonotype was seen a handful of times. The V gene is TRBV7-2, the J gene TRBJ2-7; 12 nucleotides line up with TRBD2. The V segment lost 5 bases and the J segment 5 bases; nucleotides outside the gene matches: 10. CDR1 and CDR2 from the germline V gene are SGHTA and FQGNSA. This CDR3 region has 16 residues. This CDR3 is CASSPDPGLAGHEQYF. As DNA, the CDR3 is TGTGCCAGCAGCCCCGACCCGGGACTAGCGGGCCACGAGCAGTACTTC.

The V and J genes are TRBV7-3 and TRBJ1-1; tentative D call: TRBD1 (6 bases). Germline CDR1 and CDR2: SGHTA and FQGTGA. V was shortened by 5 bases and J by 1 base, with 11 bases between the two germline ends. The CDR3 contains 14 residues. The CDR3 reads CASSMGTSNTEAFF. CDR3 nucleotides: TGTGCCAGCAGCATGGGGACATCGAACACTGAAGCTTTCTTT.

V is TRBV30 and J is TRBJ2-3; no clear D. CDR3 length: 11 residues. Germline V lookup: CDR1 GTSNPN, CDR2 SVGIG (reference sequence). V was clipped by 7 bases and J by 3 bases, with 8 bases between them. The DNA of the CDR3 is TGTGCCTTCCCTGGGACAGATACGCAGTATTTT. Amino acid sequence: CAFPGTDTQYF. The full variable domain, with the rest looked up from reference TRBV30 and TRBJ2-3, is SQTIHQWPATLVQPVGSPLSLECTVEGTSNPNLYWYRQAAGRGLQLLFYSVGIGQISSEVPQNLSASRPQDRQFILSSKKLLLSDSGFYLCAFPGTDTQYFGPGTRLTVL.

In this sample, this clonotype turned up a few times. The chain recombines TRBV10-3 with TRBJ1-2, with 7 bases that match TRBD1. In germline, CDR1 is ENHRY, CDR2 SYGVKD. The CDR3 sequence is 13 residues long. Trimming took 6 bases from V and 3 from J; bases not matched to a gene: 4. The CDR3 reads CAIRRQGYYGYTF. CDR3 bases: TGTGCCATCAGGAGACAGGGCTACTATGGCTACACCTTC.

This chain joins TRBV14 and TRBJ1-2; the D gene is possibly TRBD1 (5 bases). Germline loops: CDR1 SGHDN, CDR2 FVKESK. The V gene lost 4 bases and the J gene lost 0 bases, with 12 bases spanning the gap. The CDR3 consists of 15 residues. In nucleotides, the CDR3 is TGTGCCAGCAGCCGAAGGGGCAGGACTAACTATGGCTACACCTTC. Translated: CASSRRGRTNYGYTF.

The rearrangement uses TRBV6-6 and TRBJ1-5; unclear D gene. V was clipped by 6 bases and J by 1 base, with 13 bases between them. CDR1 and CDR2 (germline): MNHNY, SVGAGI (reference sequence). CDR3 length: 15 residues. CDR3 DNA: TGTGCCAGCAGGCCGGGGTTGGGGAGCAATCAGCCCCAGCATTTT. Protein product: CASRPGLGSNQPQHF.